The rows below give T cell receptor beta chains drawn from one sample of a study of T-cell memory formation after mild COVID-19. TCRdb re-called the 5' RACE reads with MiXCR, one entry per CDR3 protein. Of about 420,000 distinct CDR3 sequences detected, less than 25% appear once; the ten largest clones hold 13%. What was sequenced was PBMCs or a T cell subset sorted from them (not recorded which). Source of these receptors: an adult woman who had mild COVID-19 (a few samples of this study predate the infection). Cell type and time point are not known. Both conserved end residues are part of each CDR3. D genes are given only for firm matches. Some rows have no size entry. The others give once, few or many, or a class for an expanded clone.

J gene: TRBJ2-6
D gene: TRBD2
V gene: TRBV7-6
clone size: .
CDR3 protein: CASSLARGAGANVLTF
CDR3 DNA: TGTGCCAGCAGCTTAGCGCGGGGGGCTGGGGCCAACGTCCTGACTTTC

J gene: TRBJ1-1
D gene: .
V gene: TRBV20-1
clone size: many
CDR3 protein: CSASGGNTEAFF
CDR3 DNA: TGCAGTGCTAGTGGAGGGAACACTGAAGCTTTCTTT

J gene: TRBJ1-2
D gene: TRBD1
V gene: TRBV7-9
clone size: many
CDR3 protein: CASSLGQGANYGYTF
CDR3 DNA: TGTGCCAGCAGCCTCGGACAGGGAGCTAACTATGGCTACACCTTC

J gene: TRBJ2-6
D gene: .
V gene: TRBV2
clone size: few
CDR3 protein: CASSVVHSRLAGANVLTF
CDR3 DNA: TGTGCCAGCAGTGTTGTTCATTCCCGTCTTGCTGGGGCCAACGTCCTGACTTTC

J gene: TRBJ2-2
D gene: .
V gene: TRBV7-8
clone size: .
CDR3 protein: CASSLVGDPNTGELFF
CDR3 DNA: TGTGCCAGCAGCTTAGTCGGCGACCCGAACACCGGGGAGCTGTTTTTT

J gene: TRBJ2-7
D gene: TRBD1
V gene: TRBV10-3
clone size: few
CDR3 protein: CATGQGASGQYF
CDR3 DNA: TGTGCTACGGGACAGGGGGCCAGCGGGCAGTACTTC

J gene: TRBJ2-5
D gene: .
V gene: TRBV24-1
clone size: few
CDR3 protein: CATSEQTNYQETQYF
CDR3 DNA: TGTGCCACCAGTGAACAGACCAATTACCAAGAGACCCAGTACTTC

J gene: TRBJ2-2
D gene: .
V gene: TRBV2
clone size: .
CDR3 protein: CASSERISNTGELFF
CDR3 DNA: TGTGCCAGCAGTGAACGCATTTCGAACACCGGGGAGCTGTTTTTT

J gene: TRBJ2-2
D gene: TRBD2
V gene: TRBV29-1
clone size: .
CDR3 protein: CSVAAGGFTGELFF
CDR3 DNA: TGCAGCGTTGCCGCGGGGGGATTCACCGGGGAGCTGTTTTTT

J gene: TRBJ1-3
D gene: .
V gene: TRBV9
clone size: few
CDR3 protein: CASSFGEGLGNTIYF
CDR3 DNA: TGTGCCAGCAGCTTCGGAGAGGGCCTTGGAAACACCATATATTTT

J gene: TRBJ2-3
D gene: .
V gene: TRBV29-1
clone size: .
CDR3 protein: CSVRPGSTDTQYF
CDR3 DNA: TGCAGCGTTCGTCCAGGGAGCACAGATACGCAGTATTTT

J gene: TRBJ2-2
D gene: .
V gene: TRBV7-8
clone size: few
CDR3 protein: CASSLYPRDLMNGELFF
CDR3 DNA: TGTGCCAGCAGCTTATACCCCCGGGACTTGATGAACGGGGAGCTGTTTTTT

J gene: TRBJ2-4
D gene: TRBD1
V gene: TRBV6-2/TRBV6-3
clone size: few
CDR3 protein: CASSITGTGSKNIQYF
CDR3 DNA: TGTGCCAGCAGTATAACCGGGACAGGGTCCAAAAACATTCAGTACTTC

J gene: TRBJ2-1
D gene: .
V gene: TRBV7-2
clone size: .
CDR3 protein: CASSISQRSGEQFF
CDR3 DNA: TGTGCCAGCAGCATAAGCCAAAGGAGCGGTGAGCAGTTCTTC

J gene: TRBJ2-6
D gene: .
V gene: TRBV7-9
clone size: many
CDR3 protein: CAWGRPGANVLTF
CDR3 DNA: TGTGCCTGGGGGCGCCCTGGGGCCAACGTCCTGACTTTC

J gene: TRBJ1-5
D gene: TRBD1
V gene: TRBV12-3/TRBV12-4
clone size: .
CDR3 protein: CASRTGASNQPQHF
CDR3 DNA: TGTGCCAGCAGGACAGGGGCGAGCAATCAGCCCCAGCATTTT

J gene: TRBJ1-1
D gene: TRBD1
V gene: TRBV4-1
clone size: few
CDR3 protein: CASSQDSGDRANTEAFF
CDR3 DNA: TGCGCCAGCAGCCAAGATTCTGGCGACAGGGCAAACACTGAAGCTTTCTTT

J gene: TRBJ2-2
D gene: .
V gene: TRBV12-3/TRBV12-4
clone size: .
CDR3 protein: CASSLGTVANTGELFF
CDR3 DNA: TGTGCCAGCAGTTTGGGTACTGTCGCGAACACCGGGGAGCTGTTTTTT

J gene: TRBJ1-1
D gene: .
V gene: TRBV7-9
clone size: .
CDR3 protein: CASSFSQGNTEAFF
CDR3 DNA: TGTGCCAGCAGCTTTTCACAGGGTAACACTGAAGCTTTCTTT

J gene: TRBJ2-2
D gene: .
V gene: TRBV6-6
clone size: .
CDR3 protein: CASSYNSVANTGELFF
CDR3 DNA: TGTGCCAGCAGTTACAACAGTGTCGCGAACACCGGGGAGCTGTTTTTT

J gene: TRBJ2-5
D gene: TRBD2
V gene: TRBV20-1
clone size: .
CDR3 protein: CSAKGPGWGLAQETQYF
CDR3 DNA: TGCAGTGCTAAGGGACCCGGGTGGGGACTAGCCCAAGAGACCCAGTACTTC

J gene: TRBJ2-7
D gene: TRBD1
V gene: TRBV7-9
clone size: .
CDR3 protein: CASSLTPGTGEYEQYF
CDR3 DNA: TGTGCCAGCAGCTTGACCCCCGGGACAGGAGAATACGAGCAGTACTTC

J gene: TRBJ1-1
D gene: .
V gene: TRBV7-8
clone size: .
CDR3 protein: CASSLQGSVPAFF
CDR3 DNA: TGTGCCAGCAGCTTACAGGGCAGCGTCCCAGCTTTCTTT

J gene: TRBJ2-3
D gene: .
V gene: TRBV9
clone size: .
CDR3 protein: CASSAHGGGVLDTQYF
CDR3 DNA: TGTGCCAGCAGCGCACACGGAGGGGGGGTCTTGGATACGCAGTATTTT

J gene: TRBJ1-1
D gene: .
V gene: TRBV3-1
clone size: .
CDR3 protein: CASSQATGNMNTEAFF
CDR3 DNA: TGTGCCAGCAGCCAAGCAACGGGCAACATGAACACTGAAGCTTTCTTT

J gene: TRBJ2-3
D gene: .
V gene: TRBV5-1
clone size: .
CDR3 protein: CASSTVGGPSDTQYF
CDR3 DNA: TGCGCCAGCAGCACCGTGGGGGGGCCATCAGATACGCAGTATTTT